The sequence of this TCR beta chain was determined in a study of yellow fever vaccine responses in identical twins. Study conclusions and caveats: Reports say the vaccine T cell response in twins looked partly convergent and partly personalized.

One entry per CDR3 protein results from TCRdb running MiXCR on the RT-PCR reads. The profile shows roughly 1,700 distinct CDR3 sequences, more than 80% of them singletons. Worth noting for this clonotype: Its specificity is unknown.

This CDR3 has 15 residues. CDR1 is SGHAT and CDR2 is FQDESV in the germline V gene (reference sequence). V was cut by 1 base and J by 3 bases, with 12 bases left in between. The sequencing here drew on T cells from blood (PBMCs), unsorted or a sorted subset (not recorded which), taken before or after yellow fever vaccination (not recorded which). The source is a female donor who received the yellow fever vaccine. V and J are TRBV11-1 and TRBJ1-1, with D unresolved. Written as DNA, the CDR3 is TGTGCCAGCAGCTTAGTAAGGCCTAGACACACTGAAGCTTTCTTT. This translates into CASSLVRPRHTEAFF.